Presented here are 31 T cell receptor beta chains from one specimen sequenced in a study of cytomegalovirus exposure and HLA in healthy donors. 13 Jbeta primers and 60 Vbeta primers were used for the PCR. Produced via immunoSEQ multiplex PCR; TCRdb's table is partial and in-frame only. Here the sample spans about 130,000 clones, more than 75% being singletons. The sequenced sample consisted of PBMCs. These receptors came from a man aged 40-55 years in good health and CMV-seronegative.

The V gene is TRBV5-1, the J gene TRBJ1-2, with D unresolved. V was trimmed by 1 base and J by 1 base, leaving 11 bases between them. Looked up from germline, CDR1 is SGHRS and CDR2 is YFSETQ. The CDR3 loop spans 15 amino acids. The CDR3 reads CASSLSVSLNYGYTF. The CDR3, as DNA: TGCGCCAGCAGCTTGTCGGTCTCACTTAACTATGGCTACACCTTC.

The chain links TRBV28 to TRBJ1-5; tentatively, D is TRBD1 (6 bases). V lost 5 bases and J lost 4, with 12 bases in between. CDR3 size: 14 residues. Per germline, CDR1 MDHEN and CDR2 SYDVKM. CDR3 protein: CASSRTGSNQPQHF. CDR3 nucleotides: TGTGCCAGCAGTCGTACAGGGTCAAATCAGCCCCAGCATTTT.

Details on this clone: At the DNA level, this CDR3 is encoded by other sequences in the same sample as well. The V gene is TRBV18, the J gene TRBJ2-7; D remains ambiguous. Trimming cost V 3 bases and J 4 bases, with 13 bases left between them. The CDR3 covers 14 residues. Germline V gene sequence: CDR1 KGHSH, CDR2 LQKENI. The CDR3 spells CASSPGRSLYEQYF. CDR3 bases: TGTGCCAGCTCACCGGGTCGATCACTATACGAGCAGTACTTC. The full variable domain, rest sourced from reference TRBV18 and TRBJ2-7, is NAGVMQNPRHLVRRRGQEARLRCSPMKGHSHVYWYRQLPEEGLKFMVYLQKENIIDESGMPKERFSAEFPKEGPSILRIQQVVRGDSAAYFCASSPGRSLYEQYFGPGTRLTVT.

The chain links TRBV7-2 to TRBJ2-3; 10 bases align to TRBD2. The J segment lost 1 base and the V segment lost 5 bases, leaving 9 bases of the junction unmatched. In germline, CDR1 is SGHTA, CDR2 FQGNSA. This CDR3 has 17 amino acids. In DNA, the CDR3 is TGTGCCAGCAGCCCCACTAGCGGGGTCCGGGGCACAGATACGCAGTATTTT. This gives the protein CASSPTSGVRGTDTQYF.

The chain couples TRBV29-1 to TRBJ1-2, with 8 bases fitting TRBD1. The CDR3 extends over 13 amino acids. CDR1 SQVTM and CDR2 ANQGSEA come from the germline V gene. V was clipped by 2 bases and J by 3 bases; unmatched bases: 2. CDR3 sequence reads: CSVESGGDYGYTF. The CDR3 DNA follows: TGCAGCGTTGAATCAGGGGGCGACTATGGCTACACCTTC.

This sequence joins TRBV12-5 and TRBJ1-4, with a possible D match to TRBD1 (5 bases). The CDR3 is made up of 16 amino acids. CDR1 and CDR2 from the germline V gene are LGHNT and FRNRAP. Deletions cut 6 bases from V and 6 bases from J, with 20 bases between. CDR3: CASGWMQGGVYEKLFF. CDR3 DNA sequence: TGTGCTAGTGGGTGGATGCAGGGAGGCGTATATGAAAAACTGTTTTTT.

This clone was seen a handful of times. The chain employs TRBV30 and TRBJ1-5; TRBD1 matches 7 bases. The CDR3 totals 14 residues. The trim removed 3 bases at V and 4 bases at J, leaving 6 bases unmatched. The germline V gene encodes CDR1 GTSNPN and CDR2 SVGIG (reference sequence). CDR3 bases: TGTGCCTGGAGCCGGGACAGCTTTAATCAGCCCCAGCATTTT. Amino acid sequence: CAWSRDSFNQPQHF.

This clone occurred once. The rearrangement links TRBV19 to TRBJ2-1, with 8 nucleotides matching TRBD2. CDR1 is LNHDA, CDR2 SQIVND, per germline (reference sequence). The V and J ends lost 6 bases and 6 bases, in that order; junction bases with no gene match: 10. The CDR3 spans 15 residues. The CDR3 coding sequence is TGTGCCAGTAGCCCCCTTTCCAGCGGGGGCAATGAGCAGTTCTTC. It codes for CASSPLSSGGNEQFF.

The sample holds one count of this clone. The chain combines TRBV7-2 with TRBJ1-2; the D gene is possibly TRBD1 (6 bases). Germline loops: CDR1 SGHTA, CDR2 FQGNSA. V lost 5 bases and J lost 7, with 11 bases in between. The CDR3 is 12 residues long. CDR3 DNA sequence: TGTGCCAGCAGCCGCAACAGGGCTGGCTACACCTTC. Its protein product is CASSRNRAGYTF. The full variable domain, completed using reference TRBV7-2 and TRBJ1-2, is GAGVSQSPSNKVTEKGKDVELRCDPISGHTALYWYRQSLGQGLEFLIYFQGNSAPDKSGLPSDRFSAERTGGSVSTLTIQRTQQEDSAVYLCASSRNRAGYTFGSGTRLTVV.

This chain joins TRBV7-2 and TRBJ2-7; no clear D gene. Germline V lookup: CDR1 SGHTA, CDR2 FQGNSA. The length of the CDR3 is 14 residues. Trimming shortened V by 0 bases and J by 0 bases, and 6 bases separated the two germline ends. This CDR3 reads CASSLARGSYEQYF. The CDR3 DNA follows: TGTGCCAGCAGCTTAGCGCGAGGCTCCTACGAGCAGTACTTC.

The chain employs TRBV10-3 and TRBJ2-3; D may be TRBD2 (5 bases). Germline V lookup: CDR1 ENHRY, CDR2 SYGVKD. Between the trimmed V and J ends, which lost 4 bases and 0 bases, there was a span of 11 bases. The CDR3 has 15 amino acids. CDR3 protein: CAISGSGASTDTQYF. The DNA for the CDR3 is TGTGCCATCAGTGGAAGCGGAGCTAGCACAGATACGCAGTATTTT.

This clone was observed once. This chain joins TRBV15 and TRBJ2-3; maybe TRBD1 (5 bases). The V gene's germline CDR1 is LNHNV and CDR2 YYDKDF (reference sequence). CDR3 length: 13 residues. The V gene lost 3 bases and the J gene lost 4 bases, with 8 bases spanning the gap. The CDR3 nucleotides are TGTGCCACCAGCAGGGACAATCCAGATACGCAGTATTTT. Amino acids: CATSRDNPDTQYF.

The chain uses TRBV21-1 and TRBJ2-1; TRBD1 is the table's D call and was not checked against the DNA. TRBV21-1 is a pseudogene locus. The CDR3 consists of 17 residues. CDR3 amino acids: CASSLPSDRPYDNEQFF. The CDR3 DNA reads as TGTGCCAGCAGCCTCCCCTCAGACAGGCCTTATGACAATGAGCAGTTCTTC.

The rearrangement links TRBV18 to TRBJ1-2; TRBD1 matches 9 bases. CDR3 length equals 14 residues. Germline CDR1 reads KGHSH; CDR2 reads LQKENI. The J segment lost 4 bases and the V segment lost 4 bases, leaving 4 bases of the junction unmatched. The CDR3 sequence is CASSLGQGPYGYTF. The CDR3 DNA reads as TGTGCCAGCTCACTTGGACAGGGGCCCTATGGCTACACCTTC.

The chain is built from TRBV5-4 and TRBJ2-1, with 12 bases lining up with TRBD2. The CDR3 is 15 residues long. J lost 8 bases, V lost 4 bases, and 7 bases had no gene match. The germline V gene has CDR1 SGHNT and CDR2 YYREEE (reference sequence). The CDR3 region has the DNA TGTGCCAGCAGCAGCGGACTAGCGGGGAGGGATGAGCAGTTCTTC. Protein sequence: CASSSGLAGRDEQFF. Full variable domain (missing parts from reference TRBV5-4 and TRBJ2-1): ETGVTQSPTHLIKTRGQQVTLRCSSQSGHNTVSWYQQALGQGPQFIFQYYREEENGRGNFPPRFSGLQFPNYSSELNVNALELDDSALYLCASSSGLAGRDEQFFGPGTRLTVL.

J is TRBJ2-5 and V is TRBV7-2; TRBD2 aligns across 9 bases. This CDR3 has 15 residues. Germline V gene lookup returns CDR1 SGHTA and CDR2 FQGNSA. Germline trimming cut 4 bases from V and 4 bases from J; bases unmatched to any gene: 7. Here the CDR3 reads CASSSTLSGGETQYF. Written as DNA, the CDR3 is TGTGCCAGCAGCTCAACCCTTAGCGGGGGAGAGACCCAGTACTTC. Looking up the rest from reference TRBV7-2 and TRBJ2-5 gives the full variable domain: GAGVSQSPSNKVTEKGKDVELRCDPISGHTALYWYRQSLGQGLEFLIYFQGNSAPDKSGLPSDRFSAERTGGSVSTLTIQRTQQEDSAVYLCASSSTLSGGETQYFGPGTRLLVL.

This clone was detected only once. The chain recombines TRBV5-1 with TRBJ1-1; no clear D. V was clipped by 2 bases and J by 0 bases, with 8 bases between them. This CDR3 comprises 14 residues. CDR1 SGHRS and CDR2 YFSETQ come from the germline V gene. The CDR3 loop is CASSFSVLNTEAFF. The CDR3 nucleotides are TGCGCCAGCAGCTTTTCAGTACTGAACACTGAAGCTTTCTTT.

The CDR3 bases are TGTGCCAGCAGTTTAACCGGACTAGCGGGGGCCATCTCCTACAATGAGCAGTTCTTC. Amino acid sequence: CASSLTGLAGAISYNEQFF. This chain links TRBV27 with TRBJ2-1; 13 bases align to TRBD2. V lost 2 bases and J lost 0; bases outside the gene matches: 7. The germline V gene has CDR1 MNHEY and CDR2 SMNVEV (reference sequence). This CDR3 comprises 19 residues.

The V call is TRBV7-6, the J call TRBJ1-1; TRBD1 matches at 7 bases. This CDR3 has 16 amino acids. Trimming took 8 bases from V and 0 from J; bases not matched to a gene: 12. Germline CDR1 SGHVS, CDR2 FNYEAQ. The CDR3 sequence is CASSGPPGQLNTEAFF. For the CDR3, the DNA is TGTGCCAGCTCAGGACCTCCGGGACAGTTGAACACTGAAGCTTTCTTT.

The chain links TRBV6-5 to TRBJ1-5; a weak D match, TRBD1 (5 bases). V was cut by 7 bases and J by 4 bases, with 14 bases left in between. The CDR3 contains 14 residues. Germline loops: CDR1 MNHEY, CDR2 SVGAGI. The CDR3 region has the DNA TGTGCCAGCACCTCAACCCGGGGGAATCAGCCCCAGCATTTT. This sequence encodes CASTSTRGNQPQHF.

The chain is built from TRBV2 and TRBJ2-2; D is unclear. Germline assignment: CDR1 SNHLY and CDR2 FYNNEI. V gave up 8 bases and J gave up 2 bases, with 18 bases separating them. This CDR3 is built from 16 residues. In nucleotides, the CDR3 is TGTGCCAGCCCAAGCGCCCTAAGCCTTAACACCGGGGAGCTGTTTTTT. The encoded protein is CASPSALSLNTGELFF.

This clone has a handful of counts. V is TRBV4-3 and J is TRBJ1-1; D gene uncertain. The CDR3 covers 14 residues. Germline values: CDR1 LGHNA, CDR2 YSLEER. V lost 0 bases to trimming and J lost 11 bases, with 16 bases between them. CDR3 DNA sequence: TGCGCCAGCAGCCAAGATCTAGAGGCCTCTTTTGCTTTCTTT. As protein: CASSQDLEASFAFF.

The chain links TRBV5-5 to TRBJ1-1; no clear D. Trimming removed 2 bases at V and 5 bases at J, with 16 bases between. Germline loops: CDR1 SGHKS, CDR2 YYEKEE (reference sequence). This CDR3 region has 15 residues. CDR3 in amino acids: CASSFYSEVKTEAFF. CDR3 nucleotides: TGTGCCAGCAGCTTTTATTCAGAAGTAAAGACTGAAGCTTTCTTT.

In this sample, this clone turned up once. The chain uses TRBV5-5 and TRBJ1-4; D perhaps matches TRBD1 (6 bases). Germline V CDR1 and CDR2: SGHKS, YYEKEE (reference sequence). The CDR3 length is 13 residues. Deletions cut 4 bases from V and 7 bases from J, with 11 bases between. The CDR3 protein is CASSLQGSEKLFF. CDR3 bases: TGTGCCAGCAGCCTGCAGGGGAGTGAAAAACTGTTTTTT.

The rearrangement links TRBV19 to TRBJ1-2; D is possibly TRBD1 (5 bases). This CDR3 spans 14 amino acids. In germline, CDR1 is LNHDA, CDR2 SQIVND (reference sequence). The V gene lost 5 bases and the J gene lost 4 bases, with 14 bases spanning the gap. CDR3 loop: CASSSLRGFYGYTF. For the CDR3, the DNA is TGTGCCAGTAGTTCTCTTCGGGGGTTCTATGGCTACACCTTC.

The chain carries TRBV6-1 and TRBJ1-5, with D unclear. CDR1 is MNHNS and CDR2 is SASEGT in the germline V gene. V shed 6 bases and J shed 2 bases, with 14 bases lying between them. The CDR3 totals 15 residues. CDR3 in amino acids: CASRFREGGNQPQHF. CDR3 coding DNA: TGTGCCAGCAGATTTAGGGAGGGCGGCAATCAGCCCCAGCATTTT.

CDR3: CASSLVRGTGYEQYF. The CDR3 DNA is TGTGCCAGCAGCTTAGTAAGGGGTACGGGCTACGAGCAGTACTTC. V and J are TRBV7-6 and TRBJ2-7, with D tentatively TRBD1 (5 bases). V lost 1 base, J lost 3 bases, and 13 bases lay in between. Germline values: CDR1 SGHVS, CDR2 FNYEAQ. CDR3 length: 15 residues.

The rearrangement joins TRBV5-6 to TRBJ1-2, with 8 bases aligning to TRBD1. The junction had 1 base not matched to a gene; V was cut back by 2 bases and J by 7 bases. The CDR3 consists of 12 residues. Germline CDR1 SGHDT, CDR2 YYEEEE. The DNA for the CDR3 is TGTGCCAGCAGCTTTGACAGGGGTGGCTACACCTTC. This sequence encodes CASSFDRGGYTF.

The table lists this clone with a count of one. V gene TRBV27 combines with J gene TRBJ2-4, with TRBD2 as a possible D gene (8 bases). Between the trimmed V and J ends, which lost 10 bases and 12 bases, there was a span of 25 bases. Germline V gene sequence: CDR1 MNHEY, CDR2 SMNVEV (reference sequence). This CDR3 has 14 residues. In nucleotides, the CDR3 is TGTGCCACAGGGGGTGGGACCGGGGGGGACAGTCAGTACTTC. Its protein product is CATGGGTGGDSQYF.

V gene TRBV5-1 combines with J gene TRBJ1-6; 10 positions match TRBD1. The junction had 3 bases not matched to a gene; V was cut back by 3 bases and J by 9 bases. The germline V gene encodes CDR1 SGHRS and CDR2 YFSETQ. The CDR3 totals 14 residues. The CDR3 protein is CASSWTGGISPLHF. The DNA of the CDR3 is TGCGCCAGCAGCTGGACAGGGGGTATTTCACCCCTCCACTTT.

The rearrangement uses TRBV6-6 and TRBJ1-5; D is ambiguous. V gave up 6 bases and J gave up 0 bases, with 9 bases separating them. CDR1 MNHNY and CDR2 SVGAGI come from the germline V gene (reference sequence). This CDR3 contains 14 residues. CDR3 loop: CASSRQDSNQPQHF. CDR3 DNA: TGTGCCAGCAGCCGACAAGATAGCAATCAGCCCCAGCATTTT.